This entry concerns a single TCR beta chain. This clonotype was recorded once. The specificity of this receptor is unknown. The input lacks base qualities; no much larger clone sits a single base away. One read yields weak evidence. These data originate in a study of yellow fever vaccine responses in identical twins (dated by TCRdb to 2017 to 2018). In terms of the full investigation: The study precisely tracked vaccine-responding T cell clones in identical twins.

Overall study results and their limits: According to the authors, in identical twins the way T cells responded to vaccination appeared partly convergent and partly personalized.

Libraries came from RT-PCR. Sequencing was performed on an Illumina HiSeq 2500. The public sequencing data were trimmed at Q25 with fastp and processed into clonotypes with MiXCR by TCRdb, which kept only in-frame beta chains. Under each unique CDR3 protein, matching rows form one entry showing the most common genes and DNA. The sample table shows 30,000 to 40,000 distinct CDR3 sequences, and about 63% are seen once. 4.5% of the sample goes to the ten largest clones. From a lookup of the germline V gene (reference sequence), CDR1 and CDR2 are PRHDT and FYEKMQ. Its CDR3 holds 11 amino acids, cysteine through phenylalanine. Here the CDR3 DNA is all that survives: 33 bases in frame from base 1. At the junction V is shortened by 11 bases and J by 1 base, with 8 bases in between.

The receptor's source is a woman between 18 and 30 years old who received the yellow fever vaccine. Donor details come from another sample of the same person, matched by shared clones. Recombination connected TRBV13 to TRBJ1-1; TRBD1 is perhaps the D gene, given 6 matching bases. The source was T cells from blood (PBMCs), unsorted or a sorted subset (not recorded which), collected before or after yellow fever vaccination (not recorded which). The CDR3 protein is CAGGANTEAFF. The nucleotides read TGTGCCGGGGGGGCGAACACTGAAGCTTTCTTT.